Many counts were recorded for the clone carrying this T cell receptor (beta chain). These data come from a study of T cells after yellow fever vaccination. In the study overall: Any fraction with a low cell number was prepared using SMART-Seq v4 Ultra Low Input. Points from the study as a whole: Re-detected after boosting: most primary clones, 96% of CD4 and 88% of CD8. Peak timing came faster in the weaker secondary response, day 5 versus 15. Among all clonotypes, a small share was observed in both CD4 and CD8 compartments.

MiXCR, applied by TCRdb to the 5' RACE reads, yields one record per CDR3 protein. The table records roughly 100,000 distinct CDR3 sequences, about 8.8% of them present only once. The sequence came from a man aged 18 to 29 who received the YFV17D yellow fever vaccine. Sequences were derived from CD8+ T cells not binding an NS4B(214-222) dextramer, sorted from PBMCs, sampled around 15 days after the first yellow fever vaccination.

The CDR3 loop reads CASTNRLQPQHF. The CDR3 coding sequence is TGTGCCAGCACCAATCGCCTGCAGCCCCAGCATTTT. This rearrangement joins TRBV12-3 or TRBV12-4 to TRBJ1-5; no clear D. CDR3 length: 12 residues. The ends were cut back, 7 bases at V and 7 bases at J, with 11 bases in the middle.